Each of the 31 T cell receptor beta chains below was sequenced from the same sample in a study of metastatic and nonmetastatic thyroid tumors (TCRdb year 2020). None of the patients had been given any treatment before thyroid surgery. Receptor amplification or capture employed PCR. TCRdb lists the instrument as Illumina HiSeq 4000. The raw public reads went through TCRdb reprocessing: fastp at Q25, MiXCR clone calling, in-frame beta chains kept. The sample records just over 70,000 clones, 18% of which are singletons. 13% of the sample comes from the top ten. Sequenced sample: blood. These receptors originate from a female donor with papillary thyroid cancer or a benign thyroid nodule (not recorded which). Some clones in this sample may be carry-over from other donors' samples.

The table lists this clone with many counts. The chain carries TRBV9 and TRBJ2-1, with a possible D match to TRBD1 (5 bases). The CDR3 length is 15 residues. CDR1 SGDLS and CDR2 YYNGEE come from the germline V gene. V was pared by 3 bases and J by 0 bases, with 10 bases between. The CDR3 reads CASSEDTSSYNEQFF. The CDR3 DNA reads TGTGCCAGCAGCGAGGACACGAGCTCCTACAATGAGCAGTTCTTC.

This clone showed up many times. The gene calls are TRBV7-6 and TRBJ1-5; D uncertain. V lost 2 bases, J lost 8 bases, and 16 bases lay in between. From germline, CDR1 is SGHVS and CDR2 FNYEAQ. The CDR3 runs 15 residues. The CDR3 loop reads CASSLFATVREPQHF. The CDR3 coding sequence is TGTGCCAGCAGCTTATTTGCGACCGTACGGGAGCCCCAGCATTTT.

The genes are TRBV5-1 and TRBJ1-6; D is ambiguous. This CDR3 region has 15 residues. The germline V and J ends were trimmed by 0 bases and 9 bases, with 13 bases remaining between them. Germline CDR1 SGHRS, CDR2 YFSETQ. As DNA, the CDR3 is TGCGCCAGCAGCTTGGCCCAGACCATAGGTTCACCCCTCCACTTT. Amino acids: CASSLAQTIGSPLHF.

This clone has a count of ten or more. This chain uses TRBV9 with TRBJ1-1, with TRBD1 matching 12 bases. Germline CDR1 is SGDLS and CDR2 is YYNGEE. This CDR3 spans 18 amino acids. Trimming took 0 bases from V and 1 from J; bases not matched to a gene: 7. The CDR3 spells CASSVAGTGGSPNTEAFF. The CDR3 DNA follows: TGTGCCAGCAGCGTAGCCGGGACAGGGGGCTCCCCGAACACTGAAGCTTTCTTT.

This clone was observed many times. This chain connects TRBV28 to TRBJ1-4, with 8 bases lining up with TRBD1. The CDR3 covers 15 residues. The junction had 10 bases not matched to a gene; V was cut back by 6 bases and J by 7 bases. The germline V gene has CDR1 MDHEN and CDR2 SYDVKM. CDR3 bases: TGTGCCAGCAGGGCAGGGGGCTCAGGGCTTGAAAAACTGTTTTTT. As protein: CASRAGGSGLEKLFF.

The chain combines TRBV11-2 with TRBJ1-1, with D possibly being TRBD1 (5 bases). Trimming removed 1 base at V and 1 base at J, with 10 bases between. Germline V gives CDR1 SGHAT, CDR2 FQNNGV. There are 15 residues in the CDR3. CDR3: CASSLAGHWNTEAFF. DNA of the CDR3: TGTGCCAGCAGCTTAGCCGGACACTGGAACACTGAAGCTTTCTTT.

The sample holds many counts of this clone. The chain recombines TRBV7-2 with TRBJ2-4; 7 positions match TRBD1. With 5 bases clipped from V and 1 base from J, the junction kept 8 bases outside the gene matches. This CDR3 region has 16 residues. CDR1 SGHTA and CDR2 FQGNSA come from the germline V gene. CDR3 amino acids: CASSPRTGLAKNIQYF. The CDR3 DNA reads as TGTGCCAGCAGCCCAAGGACAGGATTGGCCAAAAACATTCAGTACTTC.

Turning to this clone: This CDR3 is also generated by other DNA sequences in the sample. V and J are TRBV2 and TRBJ2-3; D might be TRBD2 (5 bases). The V and J ends lost 6 bases and 0 bases respectively, with 13 bases between them. This CDR3 spans 15 amino acids. Germline lookup yields CDR1 SNHLY and CDR2 FYNNEI. CDR3 in amino acids: CASSETGSSTDTQYF. In DNA form, the CDR3 reads TGTGCCAGCAGCGAGACGGGATCTAGCACAGATACGCAGTATTTT.

V and J are TRBV30 and TRBJ1-2; D remains unclear. This CDR3 contains 13 residues. Trimming removed 0 bases at V and 2 bases at J, with 7 bases between. Germline V gene sequence: CDR1 GTSNPN, CDR2 SVGIG (reference sequence). In DNA, the CDR3 is TGTGCCTGGAGTGTACAATCAAACTATGGCTACACCTTC. Protein product: CAWSVQSNYGYTF.

This clone came up many times. The chain joins TRBV4-1 to TRBJ2-3; D may be TRBD1 (6 bases). This CDR3 contains 16 residues. Deletions cut 3 bases from V and 2 bases from J, with 15 bases between. Germline V CDR1 and CDR2: MGHRA, YSYEKL. DNA of the CDR3: TGCGCCAGCAGCCAGGACCACGGGACATACACAGATACGCAGTATTTT. It translates to CASSQDHGTYTDTQYF.

This clone was found a few times. The rearrangement uses TRBV10-2 and TRBJ1-1, with no clear D. Germline V gene lookup returns CDR1 WSHSY and CDR2 SAAADI. V lost 3 bases and J 0 bases, leaving 5 bases between the germline ends. The CDR3 length is 13 residues. CDR3 sequence reads: CASSDRLNTEAFF. DNA of the CDR3: TGCGCCAGCAGTGACAGATTGAACACTGAAGCTTTCTTT.

This chain links TRBV30 with TRBJ1-1; TRBD1 might be the D (5 bases). Germline V gene sequence: CDR1 GTSNPN, CDR2 SVGIG (reference sequence). The CDR3 runs 13 residues. V lost 0 bases and J 10 bases, leaving 15 bases between the germline ends. CDR3: CAWSVWSAGAAFF. The CDR3 nucleotides read TGTGCCTGGAGTGTATGGTCCGCCGGGGCAGCTTTCTTT. The variable domain in full, with the rest retrieved from reference TRBV30 and TRBJ1-1, is SQTIHQWPATLVQPVGSPLSLECTVEGTSNPNLYWYRQAAGRGLQLLFYSVGIGQISSEVPQNLSASRPQDRQFILSSKKLLLSDSGFYLCAWSVWSAGAAFFGQGTRLTVV.

This clone occurred many times. The CDR3 DNA is TGTGCCAGCAGTGAGCGGTGGAGGGCCTACAATGAGCAGTTCTTC. Protein: CASSERWRAYNEQFF. The chain links TRBV2 to TRBJ2-1, with D maybe TRBD2 (6 bases). The ends were cut back, 3 bases at V and 2 bases at J, with 11 bases in the middle. The germline V gene encodes CDR1 SNHLY and CDR2 FYNNEI. The CDR3 covers 15 residues.

At least ten counts were recorded for this clone. The V gene is TRBV6-4, the J gene TRBJ2-1; possible D gene TRBD2, 6 bases. From germline, CDR1 is MRHNA and CDR2 SNTAGT. This CDR3 is 15 amino acids long. Trimming left V 2 bases short and J 4 bases short, with 12 bases between. This CDR3 is CASSDGGTDYNEQFF. The CDR3 nucleotides read TGTGCCAGCAGTGACGGGGGGACCGATTACAATGAGCAGTTCTTC.

This clone appeared many times. V is TRBV7-2 and J is TRBJ2-5, with TRBD1 identical over 7 bases. Germline V gene sequence: CDR1 SGHTA, CDR2 FQGNSA. Trimming removed 5 bases from V and 6 bases from J; junction bases left unmatched: 6. The CDR3 contains 13 residues. Written as DNA, the CDR3 is TGTGCCAGCAGCGTTTACAGGGGCCAGACCCAGTACTTC. This encodes CASSVYRGQTQYF.

This clone was seen many times. The V gene is TRBV4-2, the J gene TRBJ2-1; TRBD2 matches 8 bases. This CDR3 region has 16 residues. In germline, CDR1 is LGHNA, CDR2 YNFKEQ. After removal of 3 bases from V and 8 bases from J, the junction contained 12 bases not matched to a gene. CDR3 amino acids: CASSQLTGTSSDEQFF. CDR3 bases: TGTGCCAGCAGCCAGTTGACGGGGACTAGTAGCGATGAGCAGTTCTTC.

As regards this clone: The final CDR3 position lacks the conserved phenylalanine or tryptophan, pointing to a likely read error. The V gene is TRBV5-1, the J gene TRBJ2-2; 10 bases line up with TRBD1. CDR1 and CDR2 (germline): SGHRS, YFSETQ. The length of the CDR3 is 16 residues. Here the CDR3 reads CASSLSGTGETAELFI. The CDR3 region has the DNA TGCGCCAGCAGCTTGTCCGGGACAGGGGAAACCGCGGAGCTGTTTATT.

In its sample, this clone was seen many times. J is TRBJ1-2 and V is TRBV6-1; tentatively, D is TRBD1 (6 bases). Between the trimmed V and J ends, which lost 6 bases and 3 bases, there was a span of 20 bases. Germline loops: CDR1 MNHNS, CDR2 SASEGT. This CDR3 has 16 residues. The CDR3 loop reads CASSPLPDRNDYGYTF. The DNA for the CDR3 is TGTGCCAGCAGCCCACTCCCTGACAGGAACGACTATGGCTACACCTTC.

This clone was counted at least ten times. This chain joins TRBV6-2 or TRBV6-3 and TRBJ2-7; 7 positions agree with TRBD1. The CDR3 spans 15 residues. Germline V lookup: CDR1 MNHEY, CDR2 SVGEGT. V lost 5 bases to trimming and J lost 0 bases; unmatched junction nucleotides: 7. CDR3 loop: CASSKRTGSSYEQYF. The CDR3 DNA follows: TGTGCCAGCAGTAAACGGACAGGAAGCTCCTACGAGCAGTACTTC.

The chain joins TRBV27 to TRBJ2-3, with a possible D match to TRBD2 (6 bases). V lost 2 bases and J 1 base, leaving 13 bases between the germline ends. The length of the CDR3 is 16 residues. Germline CDR1 reads MNHEY; CDR2 reads SMNVEV (reference sequence). In nucleotides, the CDR3 is TGTGCCAGCAGTTTAGGTAGAGGCGGGGGCACAGATACGCAGTATTTT. This codes for CASSLGRGGGTDTQYF.

The chain recombines TRBV12-3 or TRBV12-4 with TRBJ2-7; no clear D. The CDR3 has 11 amino acids. V lost 6 bases to trimming and J lost 4 bases, with 7 bases between them. The DNA for the CDR3 is TGTGCCAGCAGCGTGACGTACGAGCAGTACTTC. Protein: CASSVTYEQYF.

V and J are TRBV30 and TRBJ1-3, with a possible D match to TRBD1 (6 bases). V lost 4 bases to trimming and J lost 3 bases, with 16 bases between them. Per germline, CDR1 GTSNPN and CDR2 SVGIG (reference sequence). The CDR3 covers 15 residues. This CDR3 is CAWNLKGDYGNTIYF. The DNA of the CDR3 is TGTGCCTGGAATCTTAAGGGGGACTATGGAAACACCATATATTTT.

Concerning this clone: This clone may be a read error of a much larger clone one base away. The rearrangement uses TRBV9 and TRBJ2-5; 13 bases agree with TRBD2. CDR3 length: 16 residues. Germline V gives CDR1 SGDLS, CDR2 YYNGEE. After removal of 0 bases from V and 5 bases from J, the junction contained 4 bases not matched to a gene. The DNA for the CDR3 is TGTGCCAGCAGCGTAGGGGGACTAGCGGGAAGTGAGACCCAGTACTTC. This sequence encodes CASSVGGLAGSETQYF.

Ten or more counts support this clone. The chain links TRBV13 to TRBJ2-7; a possible D gene is TRBD1 (6 bases). V was clipped by 0 bases and J by 0 bases, with 12 bases between them. Looked up from germline, CDR1 is PRHDT and CDR2 is FYEKMQ (reference sequence). The CDR3 extends over 16 amino acids. Here the CDR3 reads CASSLGTGRPSYEQYF. The CDR3 DNA sequence: TGTGCCAGCAGCTTAGGGACAGGACGACCCTCCTACGAGCAGTACTTC.

This clone was picked up many times. V usage is TRBV6-2 or TRBV6-3 and J usage is TRBJ1-4; 7 nucleotides agree with TRBD1. V lost 5 bases, J lost 7 bases, and 7 bases stayed unmatched. Germline V CDR1 and CDR2: MNHEY, SVGEGT. The CDR3 has 14 amino acids. In DNA form, the CDR3 reads TGTGCCAGCAGTACCGGACAGGCCCCTGAAAAACTGTTTTTT. Translated, it gives CASSTGQAPEKLFF.

This clone occurred a few times. A single base separates this from a much larger clone, so it may be a read error. The same CDR3 arises from other DNA sequences in this sample as well. The chain is built from TRBV6-1 and TRBJ2-1; the match to TRBD2 covers 7 bases. In germline, CDR1 is MNHNS, CDR2 SASEGT. There are 16 residues in the CDR3. Unmatched junction bases numbered 15, after V lost 5 bases and J lost 8 bases. The CDR3 nucleotides are TGTGCCAGCAGTCCCCCTGGGGGGGGTCGCCCGGATGAGCAGTTCTTC. Translation gives CASSPPGGGRPDEQFF.

This chain connects TRBV7-2 to TRBJ1-2; no clear D. This CDR3 region has 13 residues. Germline V gene sequence: CDR1 SGHTA, CDR2 FQGNSA. The germline V and J ends were trimmed by 5 bases and 7 bases, with 14 bases remaining between them. This chain's CDR3 is CASSRPETFGYTF. In DNA form, the CDR3 reads TGTGCCAGCAGCCGACCGGAGACCTTTGGCTACACCTTC.

The chain joins TRBV5-1 to TRBJ2-1, with 8 bases aligning to TRBD2. From germline, CDR1 is SGHRS and CDR2 YFSETQ. V was clipped by 0 bases and J by 5 bases; unmatched bases: 4. This CDR3 region has 15 residues. This chain's CDR3 is CASSLVTSGHNEQFF. The DNA for the CDR3 is TGCGCCAGCAGCTTGGTAACTAGCGGACACAATGAGCAGTTCTTC. Complete variable domain (other parts from reference TRBV5-1 and TRBJ2-1): KAGVTQTPRYLIKTRGQQVTLSCSPISGHRSVSWYQQTPGQGLQFLFEYFSETQRNKGNFPGRFSGRQFSNSRSEMNVSTLELGDSALYLCASSLVTSGHNEQFFGPGTRLTVL.

The table lists this clone with many counts. This sequence joins TRBV18 and TRBJ2-3; TRBD2 might be the D (5 bases). This CDR3 has 14 residues. Trimming removed 3 bases at V and 6 bases at J, with 13 bases between. Germline V gene data show CDR1 as KGHSH and CDR2 as LQKENI. Here the CDR3 DNA reads TGTGCCAGCTCACCGACGGAGGCCGGGGATACGCAGTATTTT. Its translation: CASSPTEAGDTQYF. Using reference TRBV18 and TRBJ2-3 for the parts outside the CDR3, the full variable domain is NAGVMQNPRHLVRRRGQEARLRCSPMKGHSHVYWYRQLPEEGLKFMVYLQKENIIDESGMPKERFSAEFPKEGPSILRIQQVVRGDSAAYFCASSPTEAGDTQYFGPGTRLTVL.

This clone was recorded at least ten times. This rearrangement joins TRBV12-3 or TRBV12-4 to TRBJ1-6, with 7 bases that match TRBD1. This CDR3 has 14 residues. Unmatched junction bases numbered 2, after V lost 4 bases and J lost 5 bases. Here the CDR3 reads CASSSGQNNSPLHF. The CDR3 DNA reads TGTGCCAGCAGTTCGGGACAGAATAATTCACCCCTCCACTTT.

This clone has just a few counts. The V call is TRBV6-1, the J call TRBJ1-6; TRBD1 matches at 8 bases. The CDR3 spans 16 residues. Germline V gene sequence: CDR1 MNHNS, CDR2 SASEGT. V shed 5 bases, J shed 0 bases, and the junction held 3 bases outside the gene matches. The CDR3 region has the DNA TGTGCCAGCAGTCTACAGGGGGACTCCTATAATTCACCCCTCCACTTT. Protein sequence: CASSLQGDSYNSPLHF.